The subject of this entry is one T cell receptor (beta chain). The antigen is undetermined. Clones were sequenced by immunoSEQ multiplex PCR, and TCRdb holds only the in-frame ones, with some missing. In the table there are tens of thousands of clones, approximately 79% of which are singletons. This record belongs to a study of neoadjuvant anti-PD-1 for oral cavity cancer. Patients had HPV-negative, locally advanced oral cavity squamous cell carcinoma. The germline gives CDR1 KGHSH, CDR2 LQKENI. The V gene lost 2 bases and the J gene lost 9 bases, with 17 bases spanning the gap. CDR3 length: 15 amino acids. Study-wide results and limits: Post-nivolumab, blood T cell clonality was significantly elevated in non-responders.

This sequence originates from a person between 40 and 80 years old with oral cavity squamous cell carcinoma. This rearrangement joins TRBV18 to TRBJ2-1; D uncertain. The material sequenced was PBMCs, taken before nivolumab (anti-PD-1) treatment. CDR3 sequence reads: CASSPDLNREVEQFF. CDR3 nucleotide sequence: TGTGCCAGCTCACCAGACCTCAACCGCGAGGTTGAGCAGTTCTTC.